This TCR beta chain was sequenced during a study of regulatory T cells in long-lasting Graves disease. Findings of the study overall: Persistent Graves' patients showed reduced TCR diversity versus newly diagnosed patients. Persistent disease favored TRBV28, TRBJ1-2 and TRBJ2-5.

This CDR3 has 14 amino acids. Trimming shortened V by 2 bases and J by 8 bases, and 13 bases separated the two germline ends. Germline values: CDR1 WNHNN, CDR2 SYGVQD (reference sequence). With regard to this clonotype: The antigen is not known.

The time point denotes: persistent/refractory GD, antithyroid drugs over 5 years with positive TRAb. Isolated PBMC RNA provided the starting material for the TCR library. An endocrinology unit in Xi'an, China, supplied the patients. Sequencing libraries for TCR beta were prepared with iRepertoire HTBI primers and Arm-PCR of CDR3 regions. TCRdb fed the multiplex PCR reads into MiXCR, producing one record per CDR3 protein. The sample includes 500,000 to 700,000 distinct CDR3 sequences, approximately 29% of them seen just once. This sample comprised peripheral blood mononuclear cells (PBMCs), obtained when the disease was refractory, from a patient treated with antithyroid drugs. This receptor was taken from a female donor with Graves disease. The chain uses TRBV10-1 and TRBJ2-1; no reliable D call. The CDR3 reads CASSEPGTRYEQFF. CDR3 nucleotides: TGCGCCAGCAGTGAGCCGGGCACGCGGTATGAGCAGTTCTTC.